These T cell receptor beta chains were read from a single sample in a study of T cell changes during pregnancy in multiple sclerosis. The repertoire was sequenced with immunoSEQ multiplex PCR; TCRdb's copy has only in-frame clones and lacks some. The sample carries about 40,000 clones, more than 85% recorded once. The specimen was CD8+ T cells from peripheral blood mononuclear cells, collected in the third trimester of pregnancy. The receptors were sampled from a female donor with multiple sclerosis, enrolled in a pregnancy study. The CDR3 runs from the conserved cysteine through the conserved F or W. D genes are given only for firm matches. Clone size is shown for a subset of rows, as once, few, many or a class of expanded clone.

d_gene,v_gene,j_gene,abundance,CDR3aa,CDR3nt
TRBD1,TRBV4-3,TRBJ1-1,.,CASSHDSYRGTEAFF,TGCGCCAGCAGCCACGACTCGTACAGGGGCACTGAAGCTTTCTTT
.,TRBV5-1,TRBJ2-7,.,CASSSYSGPIYEQYF,TGCGCCAGCAGCTCCTACAGTGGGCCTATTTACGAGCAGTACTTC
TRBD2,TRBV4-3,TRBJ2-5,.,CASSQDWREGLQETQYF,TGCGCCAGCAGCCAAGATTGGCGGGAGGGCCTTCAAGAGACCCAGTACTTC
TRBD1,TRBV4-2,TRBJ1-6,.,CASSQDPTGVNSPLHF,TGTGCCAGCAGCCAAGATCCGACAGGGGTTAATTCACCCCTCCACTTT
.,TRBV28,TRBJ2-7,.,CASSQTRAAYEQYF,TGTGCCAGCAGCCAAACTCGAGCGGCCTACGAGCAGTACTTC
.,TRBV6-4,TRBJ1-5,.,CARDTKGLGQPQHF,TGTGCCAGGGACACGAAGGGACTAGGACAGCCCCAGCATTTT
.,TRBV16,TRBJ1-1,.,CASSQPGLNTEAFF,TGTGCCAGCAGCCAACCCGGTCTGAACACTGAAGCTTTCTTT
.,TRBV11-3,TRBJ2-3,.,CASSSSEADTQYF,TGTGCCAGCAGCTCCTCGGAGGCAGATACGCAGTATTTT
.,TRBV28,TRBJ1-5,.,CASTILSGGINQPQHF,TGTGCCAGCACCATATTGAGTGGAGGGATAAATCAGCCCCAGCATTTT
.,TRBV13,TRBJ2-7,.,CASSNGQIEQYF,TGTGCCAGCAGCAACGGACAAATCGAGCAGTACTTC
TRBD1,TRBV7-9,TRBJ2-7,many,CASSYLGQANYEQYF,TGTGCCAGCAGCTACCTGGGACAGGCAAACTACGAGCAGTACTTC
.,TRBV7-6,TRBJ2-7,.,CASSLEADYEQYF,TGTGCCAGCAGCTTAGAGGCGGACTACGAGCAGTACTTC
TRBD2,TRBV6-1,TRBJ2-2,.,CASSEAGGAGELFF,TGTGCCAGCAGTGAAGCGGGAGGGGCAGGGGAGCTGTTTTTT
.,TRBV7-9,TRBJ2-1,.,CASSLEGWEQFF,TGTGCCAGCAGCTTAGAGGGGTGGGAGCAGTTCTTC
.,TRBV7-9,TRBJ1-4,.,CASSLEQLPYEKLFF,TGTGCCAGCAGCTTAGAACAGCTCCCTTATGAAAAACTGTTTTTT
.,TRBV9,TRBJ2-1,.,CASSVAGGSYNEQFF,TGTGCCAGCAGCGTAGCTGGCGGTTCCTACAATGAGCAGTTCTTC
.,TRBV6-1,TRBJ1-5,.,CASSAARGGALNQPQHF,TGTGCCAGCAGTGCCGCCCGCGGAGGGGCCTTAAATCAGCCCCAGCATTTT
TRBD2,TRBV14,TRBJ2-1,few,CASSKKGTSGIQFF,TGTGCCAGCAGTAAAAAAGGGACTAGCGGTATCCAGTTCTTC
.,TRBV7-9,TRBJ2-3,.,CASSFFQGSTDTQYF,TGTGCCAGCAGCTTTTTCCAGGGGAGCACAGATACGCAGTATTTT
TRBD2,TRBV27,TRBJ2-7,.,CASSLLLAGGPVREQYF,TGTGCCAGCAGTTTATTACTAGCGGGAGGGCCTGTGCGCGAACAGTACTTC
.,TRBV4-2,TRBJ2-7,.,CASSQGLAKAYEQYF,TGTGCCAGCAGCCAAGGTCTAGCCAAGGCCTACGAGCAGTACTTC
TRBD2,TRBV6-5,TRBJ2-1,.,CASGRTSGNNEQFF,TGTGCCAGCGGTCGGACTAGCGGAAACAATGAGCAGTTCTTC
.,TRBV4-3,TRBJ2-7,.,CASSPGQTYEQYF,TGCGCCAGCAGCCCCGGACAGACCTACGAGCAGTACTTC
.,TRBV20-1,TRBJ1-2,.,CSAPENYGYTF,TGCAGTGCTCCTGAGAACTATGGCTACACCTTC
TRBD2,TRBV6-4,TRBJ2-5,.,CASSPVAGGQETQYF,TGTGCCAGCAGTCCAGTAGCGGGAGGCCAAGAGACCCAGTACTTC
.,TRBV9,TRBJ2-5,.,CASSVAGVEETQYF,TGTGCCAGCAGCGTAGCGGGGGTCGAAGAGACCCAGTACTTC
.,TRBV13,TRBJ2-3,.,CASSLDRVTQYF,TGTGCCAGCAGCTTAGATCGAGTAACGCAGTATTTT
.,TRBV19,TRBJ1-2,.,CASSIGRSEGYTF,TGTGCCAGTAGTATCGGCAGGTCTGAGGGCTACACCTTC
TRBD1,TRBV14,TRBJ2-7,few,CASSQETGRTYEQYF,TGTGCCAGCAGCCAAGAGACAGGGAGAACCTACGAGCAGTACTTC
.,TRBV7-9,TRBJ1-5,.,CASSETGTGNQPQHF,TGTGCCAGCAGCGAAACAGGTACCGGCAATCAGCCCCAGCATTTT
TRBD2,TRBV15,TRBJ2-1,.,CAIRTSGTNEQFF,TGTGCCATCAGGACTAGCGGGACAAATGAGCAGTTCTTC
.,TRBV6-4,TRBJ2-7,.,CASSYNYEQYF,TGTGCCAGCAGTTACAACTACGAGCAGTACTTC
.,TRBV13,TRBJ2-7,.,CASSFFSGEGYEQYF,TGTGCCAGCAGCTTTTTTAGCGGAGAGGGTTACGAGCAGTACTTC
TRBD2,TRBV7-9,TRBJ2-5,.,CASRAPGLAGGTETQYF,TGTGCCAGCAGAGCTCCGGGACTAGCGGGAGGGACGGAGACCCAGTACTTC
.,TRBV29-1,TRBJ2-5,.,CSVELGSGEETQYF,TGCAGCGTTGAACTAGGGTCAGGGGAAGAGACCCAGTACTTC
TRBD2,TRBV28,TRBJ2-7,.,CASSSLAGGLEEQYF,TGTGCCAGCAGTTCTCTAGCGGGAGGTTTAGAGGAGCAGTACTTC
.,TRBV27,TRBJ2-5,.,CASSTTGLETQYF,TGTGCCAGCAGTACCACAGGGTTGGAGACCCAGTACTTC
.,TRBV18,TRBJ1-1,.,CASSPGRGAEAFF,TGTGCCAGCTCACCAGGGAGGGGGGCTGAAGCTTTCTTT
TRBD1,TRBV6-5,TRBJ2-7,.,CASSYGQVPYEQYF,TGTGCCAGCAGCTACGGACAGGTACCCTACGAGCAGTACTTC
TRBD2,TRBV9,TRBJ2-7,.,CASSRSGRNGDEQYF,TGTGCCAGCAGCCGTAGCGGGAGGAATGGAGACGAGCAGTACTTC
.,TRBV4-1,TRBJ2-5,.,CASSQDRGYVTQYF,TGCGCCAGCAGCCAAGACCGGGGGTACGTGACCCAGTACTTC
TRBD2,TRBV19,TRBJ2-1,.,CASSILGLAGGDEQFF,TGTGCCAGTAGTATTTTGGGACTAGCGGGAGGCGATGAGCAGTTCTTC
.,TRBV1,TRBJ1-2,.,CTSSQVICEGGDYGYTF,TGCACCAGCAGCCAAGTAATATGTGAGGGTGGGGACTATGGCTACACCTTC
TRBD2,TRBV23-1,TRBJ2-7,.,CASSHKAGAAYEQYF,TGCGCCAGCAGTCATAAAGCGGGAGCGGCCTACGAGCAGTACTTC
TRBD2,TRBV29-1,TRBJ2-1,.,CSGLLAESSYNEQFF,TGCAGCGGATTACTAGCGGAGTCCTCCTACAATGAGCAGTTCTTC
TRBD2,TRBV14,TRBJ2-5,.,CASSQDKREGQVKTQYF,TGTGCCAGCAGCCAAGATAAGCGGGAGGGCCAGGTGAAGACCCAGTACTTC